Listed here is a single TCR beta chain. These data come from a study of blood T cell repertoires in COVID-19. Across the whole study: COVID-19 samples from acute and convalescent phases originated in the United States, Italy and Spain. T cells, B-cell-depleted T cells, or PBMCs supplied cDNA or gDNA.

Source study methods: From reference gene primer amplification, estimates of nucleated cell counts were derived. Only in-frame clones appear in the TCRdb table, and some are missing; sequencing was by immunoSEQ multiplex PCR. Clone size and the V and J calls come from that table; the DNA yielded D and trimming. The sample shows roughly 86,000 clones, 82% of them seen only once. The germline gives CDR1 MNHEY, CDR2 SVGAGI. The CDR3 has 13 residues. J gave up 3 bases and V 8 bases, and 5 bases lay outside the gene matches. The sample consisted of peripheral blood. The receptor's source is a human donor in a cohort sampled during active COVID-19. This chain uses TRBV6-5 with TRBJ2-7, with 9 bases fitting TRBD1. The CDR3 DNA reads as TGTGCCAGCCTGGGACAGGGCTTCTACGAGCAGTACTTC. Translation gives CASLGQGFYEQYF.